This T cell receptor (beta chain) was observed in a study of chemoradiotherapy in HPV16-positive cancers. V was pared by 0 bases and J by 7 bases, with 10 bases between. This CDR3 contains 15 residues. Looked up from germline, CDR1 is LGHNA and CDR2 is YSLEER. Libraries were prepared by immunoSEQ multiplex PCR; TCRdb keeps only in-frame clonotypes and omits some of them. The table lists approximately 880 clones, 70% to 90% of them singletons. A remark on this clone: Its target is unknown.

Repertoires were sampled repeatedly during chemoradiotherapy. The study's findings and limits: Better recurrence-free survival went with HPV-responsive T-cell expansion in HPV16-positive patients. Candidate HPV-specific clones and E7-related TCR motifs grew in tumor during treatment. Only a couple of HPV16-positive patients supplied the functional HPV-specificity definition.

The chain is built from TRBV4-3 and TRBJ1-6; D is unresolved. The receptor comes from a human donor with HPV-associated anogenital cancer. The sample consisted of tumor tissue, taken from a patient who underwent chemoradiotherapy. The CDR3 protein is CASSQDWGPNSPLHF. CDR3 nucleotide sequence: TGCGCCAGCAGCCAAGATTGGGGTCCGAATTCACCCCTCCACTTT.